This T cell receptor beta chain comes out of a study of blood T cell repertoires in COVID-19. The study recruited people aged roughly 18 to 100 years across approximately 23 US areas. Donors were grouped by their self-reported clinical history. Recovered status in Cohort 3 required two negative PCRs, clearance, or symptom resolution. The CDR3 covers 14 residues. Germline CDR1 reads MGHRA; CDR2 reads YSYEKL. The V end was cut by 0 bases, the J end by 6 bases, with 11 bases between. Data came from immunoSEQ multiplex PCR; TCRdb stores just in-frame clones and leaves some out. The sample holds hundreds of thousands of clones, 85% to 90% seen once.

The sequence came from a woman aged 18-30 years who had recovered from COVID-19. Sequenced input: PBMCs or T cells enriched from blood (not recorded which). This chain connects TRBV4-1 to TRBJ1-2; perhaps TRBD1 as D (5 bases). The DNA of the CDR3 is TGCGCCAGCAGCCAAGAAGCGGGGACCCATGGCTACACCTTC. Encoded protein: CASSQEAGTHGYTF.